Below, 18 T cell receptor beta chains from the same sample are listed, as sequenced in a study of CD8+ T cells in alopecia areata. Investigators isolated RNA and reverse transcribed it into cDNA to act as the sequencing template. Repertoires were generated with immunoSEQ multiplex PCR, while TCRdb's copy carries only in-frame clones and drops some. Of over 200,000 clones listed, around three fifths are singletons. The sequenced sample was CD4+ T cells sorted from blood, obtained at week 0. The receptors stem from a human donor with alopecia areata.

The chain carries TRBV6-5 and TRBJ2-4, with D perhaps TRBD2 (5 bases). The germline gives CDR1 MNHEY, CDR2 SVGAGI. The CDR3 extends over 16 amino acids. Trimming stripped 4 bases from V and 10 bases from J, with 23 bases between. The DNA for the CDR3 is TGTGCCAGCAGTTCCGGTTGGACGGTGGACTTTGGAATTCAGTACTTC. Protein sequence: CASSSGWTVDFGIQYF.

The chain links TRBV30 to TRBJ1-2; 8 bases are a match to TRBD1. Germline V gene sequence: CDR1 GTSNPN, CDR2 SVGIG (reference sequence). V shed 3 bases and J 1 base; nucleotides not matched to a gene: 10. CDR3 length: 16 residues. CDR3 sequence: CAWRGLGTGNNYGYTF. CDR3 bases: TGTGCCTGGAGGGGGCTTGGGACAGGAAATAACTATGGCTACACCTTC.

J is TRBJ2-7 and V is TRBV10-3; D is perhaps TRBD1 (6 bases). The V gene's germline CDR1 is ENHRY and CDR2 SYGVKD. The V gene lost 4 bases and the J gene lost 6 bases, with 16 bases spanning the gap. The CDR3 is made up of 14 amino acids. DNA of the CDR3: TGTGCCATCAGTGCGAGGGGGAGAGAAGGCGAGCAGTACTTC. Protein sequence: CAISARGREGEQYF.

J is TRBJ1-4 and V is TRBV30; tentative D call: TRBD1 (6 bases). The V end was cut by 2 bases, the J end by 8 bases, with 12 bases between. The CDR3 contains 13 residues. CDR1 and CDR2 (germline): GTSNPN, SVGIG (reference sequence). As DNA, the CDR3 is TGTGCCTGGAGTTTTCAGGGGAGCGAAAAACTGTTTTTT. It yields the protein CAWSFQGSEKLFF. Looking up the rest from reference TRBV30 and TRBJ1-4 gives the full variable domain: SQTIHQWPATLVQPVGSPLSLECTVEGTSNPNLYWYRQAAGRGLQLLFYSVGIGQISSEVPQNLSASRPQDRQFILSSKKLLLSDSGFYLCAWSFQGSEKLFFGSGTQLSVL.

The sample holds one count of this clone. The chain uses TRBV29-1 and TRBJ1-1, with D tentatively TRBD1 (5 bases). This CDR3 has 14 residues. Germline assignment: CDR1 SQVTM and CDR2 ANQGSEA. Trimming left V 4 bases short and J 4 bases short, with 16 bases between. The CDR3 region has the DNA TGCAGCGTTGGGGTGCCGGGGGTCGGCACTGAAGCTTTCTTT. This translates into CSVGVPGVGTEAFF.

V is TRBV29-1 and J is TRBJ2-1; 9 bases are shared with TRBD1. The CDR3 runs 15 residues. CDR1 SQVTM and CDR2 ANQGSEA come from the germline V gene. The J segment lost 5 bases and the V segment lost 7 bases, leaving 12 bases of the junction unmatched. Here the CDR3 reads CSGKKGQGKDNEQFF. CDR3 nucleotide sequence: TGCAGCGGAAAGAAAGGACAGGGGAAAGACAATGAGCAGTTCTTC.

V is TRBV9 and J is TRBJ2-7, with TRBD2 identical over 9 bases. CDR3 length equals 14 residues. The V gene end was trimmed by 3 bases and the J gene end by 4 bases; junction bases not matched to a gene: 5. Per germline, CDR1 SGDLS and CDR2 YYNGEE. In DNA form, the CDR3 reads TGTGCCAGCAGCGCGGTGACTAGCGGTTACGAGCAGTACTTC. Its translation is CASSAVTSGYEQYF. The variable domain in full, with the rest retrieved from reference TRBV9 and TRBJ2-7, is DSGVTQTPKHLITATGQRVTLRCSPRSGDLSVYWYQQSLDQGLQFLIQYYNGEERAKGNILERFSAQQFPDLHSELNLSSLELGDSALYFCASSAVTSGYEQYFGPGTRLTVT.

Note on this clone: The identical CDR3 is also encoded by other nucleotide sequences in the sample. The genes are TRBV11-2 and TRBJ2-1; 10 bases are a match to TRBD2. The J segment lost 1 base and the V segment lost 5 bases, leaving 5 bases of the junction unmatched. The CDR3 extends over 16 amino acids. CDR1 is SGHAT, CDR2 FQNNGV, per germline. The CDR3: CASSTLAGVSYNEQFF. CDR3 in DNA: TGTGCCAGCAGCACCCTAGCGGGGGTATCCTACAATGAGCAGTTCTTC.

In this sample, this clone turned up a few times. The V gene is TRBV10-3, the J gene TRBJ2-7; 10 bases line up with TRBD1. V shed 7 bases and J 5 bases; nucleotides not matched to a gene: 8. There are 14 residues in the CDR3. CDR1 and CDR2 from the germline V gene are ENHRY and SYGVKD. The CDR3 bases are TGTGCCATCACCCAACCGGGACAGGGGCACGAGCAGTACTTC. Protein: CAITQPGQGHEQYF.

The CDR3 sequence is CASKRDKANYGYTF. CDR3 bases: TGTGCCAGCAAACGGGACAAAGCTAACTATGGCTACACCTTC. J is TRBJ1-2 and V is TRBV2, with D maybe TRBD1 (6 bases). CDR3 length equals 14 residues. The germline V gene has CDR1 SNHLY and CDR2 FYNNEI. Trimming took 7 bases from V and 0 from J, leaving 12 bases between them.

This chain uses TRBV14 with TRBJ2-7; unclear D gene. V was shortened by 3 bases and J by 7 bases, with 4 bases between the two germline ends. Germline V gene data show CDR1 as SGHDN and CDR2 as FVKESK. The CDR3 totals 10 residues. The CDR3 region has the DNA TGTGCCAGCAGCCACGAGGAGCAGTACTTC. This translates into CASSHEEQYF.

The chain employs TRBV14 and TRBJ1-2, with unresolved D. CDR3 length equals 14 residues. The germline V gene encodes CDR1 SGHDN and CDR2 FVKESK. V gave up 4 bases and J gave up 6 bases, with 15 bases separating them. CDR3 DNA sequence: TGTGCCAGCAGCCTGCGGGCCCGCACCCATGGCTACACCTTC. This gives the protein CASSLRARTHGYTF. Variable domain in full (rest from reference TRBV14 and TRBJ1-2): EAGVTQFPSHSVIEKGQTVTLRCDPISGHDNLYWYRRVMGKEIKFLLHFVKESKQDESGMPNNRFLAERTGGTYSTLKVQPAELEDSGVYFCASSLRARTHGYTFGSGTRLTVV.

The V call is TRBV7-9, the J call TRBJ1-4; the D is unclear. V shed 5 bases and J shed 3 bases, with 10 bases lying between them. There are 14 residues in the CDR3. From germline, CDR1 is SEHNR and CDR2 FQNEAQ (reference sequence). CDR3 loop: CASSRPAPNEKLFF. CDR3 bases: TGTGCCAGCAGCAGGCCCGCCCCTAATGAAAAACTGTTTTTT. The variable domain in full, with the rest retrieved from reference TRBV7-9 and TRBJ1-4, is DTGVSQNPRHKITKRGQNVTFRCDPISEHNRLYWYRQTLGQGPEFLTYFQNEAQLEKSRLLSDRFSAERPKGSFSTLEIQRTEQGDSAMYLCASSRPAPNEKLFFGSGTQLSVL.

The rearrangement uses TRBV25-1 and TRBJ2-3; D is unresolved. This CDR3 has 12 residues. Germline V gene sequence: CDR1 MGHDK, CDR2 SYGVNS. Trimming shortened V by 1 base and J by 9 bases, and 8 bases separated the two germline ends. The CDR3 DNA follows: TGTGCCAGCAGTGAATCTGTGGCCACGCAGTATTTT. It translates to CASSESVATQYF.

CDR3 in amino acids: CASSSGGAREQYF. For the CDR3, the DNA is TGTGCCAGCAGTAGCGGGGGGGCTCGTGAGCAGTACTTC. The chain is built from TRBV7-7 and TRBJ2-7, with 11 positions matching TRBD2. With 6 bases clipped from V and 7 bases from J, the junction kept 5 bases outside the gene matches. This CDR3 region has 13 residues. The germline gives CDR1 SSHAT, CDR2 FNYEAQ (reference sequence).

The rearrangement links TRBV6-1 to TRBJ2-3; 8 bases are shared with TRBD2. This CDR3 is 14 amino acids long. J gave up 5 bases and V 5 bases, and 6 bases lay outside the gene matches. The V gene's germline CDR1 is MNHNS and CDR2 SASEGT. CDR3 bases: TGTGCCAGCAGTTCAGGGACTAGTAAAGATACGCAGTATTTT. It codes for CASSSGTSKDTQYF.

The chain employs TRBV5-6 and TRBJ1-2; tentative D call: TRBD1 (5 bases). V shed 4 bases and J shed 4 bases, with 14 bases lying between them. CDR3 length equals 14 residues. The germline V gene has CDR1 SGHDT and CDR2 YYEEEE. CDR3 loop: CASSLGPSTYGYTF. The CDR3 bases are TGTGCCAGCAGCCTGGGGCCGTCTACCTATGGCTACACCTTC.

This chain joins TRBV7-9 and TRBJ1-1; no firm D call. The CDR3 is 12 amino acids. The germline V gene encodes CDR1 SEHNR and CDR2 FQNEAQ (reference sequence). The V gene lost 4 bases and the J gene lost 2 bases, with 5 bases spanning the gap. CDR3 loop: CASSSHNTEAFF. The CDR3 nucleotides are TGTGCCAGCAGCTCCCACAACACTGAAGCTTTCTTT.